The T cell receptor beta chain under discussion was sequenced for a study of cytomegalovirus exposure and HLA in healthy donors. This CDR3 contains 15 residues. In germline, CDR1 is MNHEY, CDR2 SMNVEV (reference sequence). With 2 bases removed from V and 3 bases from J, the gap between germline ends came to 11 bases. About this clone itself: Its antigen is currently unknown.

Study-wide results and limits: Using a false discovery rate of 0.05, a later analysis showed that 16,951 TCR beta sequences were associated with HLA alleles.

Primers: 60 Vbeta forward and 13 Jbeta reverse. Produced via immunoSEQ multiplex PCR; TCRdb's table is partial and in-frame only. The table includes around 120,000 clones, approximately 78% detected once. The sample comprised PBMCs. This receptor was identified in a woman aged 40 to 50 in good health and CMV-seronegative. This chain uses TRBV27 with TRBJ1-5; D uncertain. CDR3 in amino acids: CASSLVPRDNQPQHF. CDR3 in DNA: TGTGCCAGCAGTTTAGTCCCCCGGGACAATCAGCCCCAGCATTTT.